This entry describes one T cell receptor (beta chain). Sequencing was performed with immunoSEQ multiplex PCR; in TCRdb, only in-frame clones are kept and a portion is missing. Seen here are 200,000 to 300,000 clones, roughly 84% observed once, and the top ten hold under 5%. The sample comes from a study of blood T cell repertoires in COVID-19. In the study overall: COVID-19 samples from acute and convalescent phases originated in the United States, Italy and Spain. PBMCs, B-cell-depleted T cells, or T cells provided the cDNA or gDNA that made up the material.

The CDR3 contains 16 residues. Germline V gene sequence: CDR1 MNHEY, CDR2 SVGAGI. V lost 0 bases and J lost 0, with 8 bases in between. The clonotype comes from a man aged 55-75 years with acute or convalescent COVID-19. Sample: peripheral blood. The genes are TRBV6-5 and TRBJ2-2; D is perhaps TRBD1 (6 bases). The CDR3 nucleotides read TGTGCCAGCAGTTACTCAGAGGGGGCGAACACCGGGGAGCTGTTTTTT. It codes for CASSYSEGANTGELFF.